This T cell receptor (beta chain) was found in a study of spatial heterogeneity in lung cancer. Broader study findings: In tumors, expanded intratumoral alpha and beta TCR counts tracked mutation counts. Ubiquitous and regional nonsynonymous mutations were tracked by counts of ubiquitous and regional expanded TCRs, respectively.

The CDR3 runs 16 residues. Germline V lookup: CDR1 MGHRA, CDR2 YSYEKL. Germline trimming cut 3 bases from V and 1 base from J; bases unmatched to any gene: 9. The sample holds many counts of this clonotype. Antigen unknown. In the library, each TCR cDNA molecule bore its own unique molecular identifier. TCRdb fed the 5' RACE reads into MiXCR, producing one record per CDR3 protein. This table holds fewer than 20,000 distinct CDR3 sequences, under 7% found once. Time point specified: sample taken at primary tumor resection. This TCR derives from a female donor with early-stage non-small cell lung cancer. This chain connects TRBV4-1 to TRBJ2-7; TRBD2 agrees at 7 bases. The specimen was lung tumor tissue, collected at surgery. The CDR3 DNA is TGCGCCAGCAGCCAGTTATTAACTAGCGTTTCCTACGAGCAGTACTTC. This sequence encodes CASSQLLTSVSYEQYF.